A single sample is the source of the 19 T cell receptor beta chains below, sequenced in a study of T cells in Graves' hyperthyroidism and ophthalmopathy. TCR beta CDR3 regions were amplified from RNA. TCR CDR3 regions were first amplified by RT-PCR with HTBI primers. TCRdb passed the multiplex PCR reads through MiXCR, listing each CDR3 protein once. The sample holds over 350,000 distinct CDR3 sequences, roughly 14% seen once. The sequencing input was blood. Every receptor here comes from a man between 18 and 29 years old with Graves' ophthalmopathy.

Many counts were recorded for this clonotype. The V gene is TRBV2, the J gene TRBJ2-1, with TRBD2 matching over 16 bases. CDR1 is SNHLY, CDR2 FYNNEI, per germline. The CDR3 has 16 amino acids. Germline trimming cut 6 bases from V and 8 bases from J; bases unmatched to any gene: 7. CDR3 bases: TGTGCCAGCAGGGGGACTAGCGGGAGGGCTAAGCATGAGCAGTTCTTC. This translates into CASRGTSGRAKHEQFF.

This clonotype was detected a few times. This rearrangement joins TRBV9 to TRBJ2-7; 13 bases line up with TRBD2. Germline CDR1 and CDR2: SGDLS and YYNGEE. V was clipped by 3 bases and J by 3 bases; unmatched bases: 15. CDR3 length: 19 amino acids. CDR3 in amino acids: CASSAQGLAGLGDFYEQYF. CDR3 DNA sequence: TGTGCCAGCAGCGCCCAGGGACTAGCGGGACTAGGGGATTTCTACGAGCAGTACTTC.

As for this clonotype: The conserved phenylalanine or tryptophan is not found at the CDR3 terminus, so this likely reflects a read error. Here the CDR3 reads CASSLLGGEETQYS. CDR3 sequence (DNA): TGTGCCAGCAGCCTACTCGGTGGGGAAGAGACCCAGTACTCC. The chain has TRBV7-3 and TRBJ2-5; D gene unclear. CDR3 size: 14 residues. CDR1 and CDR2 (germline): SGHTA, FQGTGA. The V end lost 5 bases, the J end lost 3 bases, and 13 bases lay between the germline ends.

The rearrangement joins TRBV9 to TRBJ1-4, with D unresolved. The germline V and J ends were trimmed by 3 bases and 7 bases, with 13 bases remaining between them. This CDR3 has 14 amino acids. Germline V gene lookup returns CDR1 SGDLS and CDR2 YYNGEE. The CDR3 loop reads CASSEGRSLEKLFF. The CDR3 DNA reads as TGTGCCAGCAGCGAAGGGAGGTCACTTGAAAAACTGTTTTTT.

This clonotype was found a few times. The V and J genes are TRBV29-1 and TRBJ2-7; weak D call: TRBD1 (6 bases). The germline V gene has CDR1 SQVTM and CDR2 ANQGSEA. The CDR3 loop spans 13 amino acids. The ends were cut back, 2 bases at V and 4 bases at J, with 12 bases in the middle. CDR3 nucleotide sequence: TGCAGCGTTGAACTTACAGGGTTTTACGAGCAGTACTTC. Translation: CSVELTGFYEQYF.

This clonotype showed up many times. The chain recombines TRBV2 with TRBJ1-2; TRBD1 matches 7 bases. CDR1 is SNHLY, CDR2 FYNNEI, per germline. This CDR3 is 15 amino acids long. Trimming removed 5 bases from V and 5 bases from J; junction bases left unmatched: 11. The CDR3 region has the DNA TGTGCCAGCAGTCGGACAGGCCGTGTCCCTTATGGCTACACCTTC. Amino acid sequence: CASSRTGRVPYGYTF.

This clonotype came up many times. The chain uses TRBV12-3 or TRBV12-4 and TRBJ2-2, with D unresolved. V shed 5 bases and J shed 7 bases, with 14 bases lying between them. CDR3 length: 14 residues. Written as DNA, the CDR3 is TGTGCCAGCAGTCCCCTCTGGGCGAACGGGGAGCTGTTTTTT. This sequence encodes CASSPLWANGELFF.

This clonotype was observed a few times. V and J are TRBV27 and TRBJ2-7, with no clear D. In germline, CDR1 is MNHEY, CDR2 SMNVEV (reference sequence). The CDR3 sequence is 13 residues long. V dropped 2 bases and J dropped 3 bases, with 8 bases sitting between them. CDR3 amino acids: CASSLSTVYEQYF. CDR3 DNA: TGTGCCAGCAGTTTAAGCACAGTCTACGAGCAGTACTTC.

At least ten counts were recorded for this clonotype. The chain is built from TRBV18 and TRBJ1-5; D is possibly TRBD1 (6 bases). V dropped 2 bases and J dropped 6 bases, with 14 bases sitting between them. In germline, CDR1 is KGHSH, CDR2 LQKENI. This CDR3 is 15 amino acids long. In nucleotides, the CDR3 is TGTGCCAGCTCACCATCGGGACAATTTTTTCAGCCCCAGCATTTT. It specifies CASSPSGQFFQPQHF.

This clonotype was picked up many times. The chain has TRBV9 and TRBJ2-1, with 9 positions matching TRBD2. This CDR3 is 14 amino acids long. The germline V gene encodes CDR1 SGDLS and CDR2 YYNGEE. Losses at the gene ends were 0 bases for V and 9 bases for J; bases not matched to a gene: 4. CDR3 amino acids: CASSVALAGIEQFF. The CDR3 bases are TGTGCCAGCAGCGTAGCCCTAGCGGGGATTGAGCAGTTCTTC. Supplemented by reference TRBV9 and TRBJ2-1, the full variable domain reads DSGVTQTPKHLITATGQRVTLRCSPRSGDLSVYWYQQSLDQGLQFLIQYYNGEERAKGNILERFSAQQFPDLHSELNLSSLELGDSALYFCASSVALAGIEQFFGPGTRLTVL.

This clonotype occurred many times. This chain uses TRBV2 with TRBJ2-7; D could derive from TRBD1 or TRBD2 (6 bases each). Between the trimmed V and J ends, which lost 7 bases and 2 bases, there was a span of 15 bases. The CDR3 extends over 14 amino acids. Germline V gives CDR1 SNHLY, CDR2 FYNNEI. CDR3 region: CASIAGQTAYEQYF. The CDR3 coding sequence is TGTGCCAGCATTGCGGGACAAACGGCCTACGAGCAGTACTTC.

This clonotype was seen repeatedly, ten times or more. The chain carries TRBV7-8 and TRBJ2-3; maybe TRBD1 (6 bases). This CDR3 comprises 15 residues. V lost 3 bases, J lost 1 base, and 11 bases lay in between. Germline V gene lookup returns CDR1 SGHVS and CDR2 FQNEAQ. In DNA form, the CDR3 reads TGTGCCAGCAGCTTCAGGGGCCAGGGCACAGATACGCAGTATTTT. This translates into CASSFRGQGTDTQYF.

This clonotype was seen repeatedly, ten times or more. The chain is built from TRBV5-1 and TRBJ2-3, with TRBD2 identical over 9 bases. The CDR3 sequence is 16 residues long. Looked up from germline, CDR1 is SGHRS and CDR2 is YFSETQ. V was clipped by 1 base and J by 1 base; unmatched bases: 4. CDR3 sequence (DNA): TGCGCCAGCAGCTTGAGGACTAGCGCAGGCACAGATACGCAGTATTTT. Its translation: CASSLRTSAGTDTQYF.

This clonotype was detected ten times or more. The V and J genes are TRBV5-1 and TRBJ2-7, with 7 bases lining up with TRBD1. The germline CDR1 and CDR2 sequences are SGHRS and YFSETQ. Losses at the gene ends were 2 bases for V and 3 bases for J; bases not matched to a gene: 5. The CDR3 extends over 14 amino acids. The CDR3 nucleotides are TGCGCCAGCAGCTTCAGGGGGATAGGCTACGAGCAGTACTTC. It yields the protein CASSFRGIGYEQYF.

In the case of this clonotype: Since a much larger clone is just one base distant, this may be a read error. The chain uses TRBV27 and TRBJ2-4; the D gene is possibly TRBD2 (5 bases). The tail of the sequence fits TRBJ2-1 better, so the J call may be wrong. Germline CDR1 reads MNHEY; CDR2 reads SMNVEV (reference sequence). The CDR3 consists of 16 residues. CDR3 sequence reads: CASSSPLRLAKNIQFF. The CDR3, as DNA: TGTGCCAGCAGTTCCCCCCTAAGGCTAGCCAAAAACATTCAGTTCTTC.

In its sample, this clonotype was seen many times. This chain uses TRBV6-5 with TRBJ2-5; D is ambiguous. Germline V gene lookup returns CDR1 MNHEY and CDR2 SVGAGI. The CDR3 sequence is 15 residues long. Trimming stripped 3 bases from V and 1 base from J, with 12 bases between. This CDR3 is CASSYVHGSQETQYF. CDR3 nucleotide sequence: TGTGCCAGCAGTTATGTACACGGCAGCCAAGAGACCCAGTACTTC.

This clonotype was counted many times. The chain combines TRBV10-3 with TRBJ2-7, with 10 bases lining up with TRBD2. The CDR3 totals 17 residues. J was trimmed by 0 bases and V by 0 bases; bases with no gene match: 5. The germline V gene has CDR1 ENHRY and CDR2 SYGVKD. DNA of the CDR3: TGTGCCATCAGTGAGTCCCGGACTAGCGGTGACTCCTACGAGCAGTACTTC. Its translation: CAISESRTSGDSYEQYF.

Concerning this clonotype: At one end, the junction sequence differs from germline, possibly due to a read error. The V call is TRBV4-1, the J call TRBJ2-7; 8 nucleotides agree with TRBD2. The CDR3 is made up of 15 amino acids. CDR1 and CDR2 from the germline V gene are MGHRA and YSYEKL. The CDR3 loop is CANSQVPAGVSEQYF. CDR3 DNA sequence: TGCGCCAACAGCCAAGTGCCAGCGGGAGTTTCCGAGCAGTACTTC.

In this sample, this clonotype turned up a few times. This chain joins TRBV5-4 and TRBJ1-2; perhaps TRBD1 as D (6 bases). In germline, CDR1 is SGHNT, CDR2 YYREEE (reference sequence). The CDR3 length is 16 residues. The V and J ends lost 6 bases and 8 bases respectively, with 26 bases between them. In nucleotides, the CDR3 is TGTGCCAGCACCCCTCCTGGATCCGGGACATCGTCCGGCTACACCTTC. It is translated as CASTPPGSGTSSGYTF.